The clone carrying this TCR beta chain was seen more than once but under ten times. This record belongs to a study of control samples from healthy donors and cancer patients. CDR1 MDHEN and CDR2 SYDVKM come from the germline V gene. Trimming shortened V by 7 bases and J by 3 bases, and 9 bases separated the two germline ends. The CDR3 is made up of 12 amino acids. Repertoires were generated with immunoSEQ multiplex PCR, while TCRdb's copy carries only in-frame clones and drops some. Here the sample spans around 94,000 clones, approximately 93% being singletons. V gene TRBV28 combines with J gene TRBJ1-1; D is unclear. The TCR originated in a woman in her twenties or thirties in good health. The sequencing sample was made of blood. CDR3 in amino acids: CASMDSHTEAFF. In DNA form, the CDR3 reads TGTGCCAGCATGGACTCTCACACTGAAGCTTTCTTT. The full variable domain, in which reference TRBV28 and TRBJ1-1 provide the parts outside the CDR3, is DVKVTQSSRYLVKRTGEKVFLECVQDMDHENMFWYRQDPGLGLRLIYFSYDVKMKEKGDIPEGYSVSREKKERFSLILESASTNQTSMYLCASMDSHTEAFFGQGTRLTVV.